This TCR beta chain stems from a study of molecular identifiers for immune sequencing clone quantification. General observations from the study: Jurkat TCR RNA from one cell was spiked into approximately 1 million naive cells, and it was reportedly detectable there. Clones that had above 20 RNA copies took up over 99% of effector molecules but under 1% in naive cells. Same-barcode identical TCR molecules could make highly expanded clones look smaller than they are.

Germline V gene data show CDR1 as SGHDT and CDR2 as YYEEEE. The V end lost 0 bases, the J end lost 2 bases, and 9 bases lay between the germline ends. The CDR3 has 15 residues. Each CDR3 protein is one row after TCRdb ran MiXCR on the PCR reads. The data contain tens of thousands of distinct CDR3 sequences, about a third of them singletons. The sorting of naive CD8 T cells used the CD8+CD4-CCR7+CD45RA+ phenotype. This clonotype was seen more than once but under ten times. Antigen unknown. The chain employs TRBV5-6 and TRBJ2-1; unclear D gene. The receptor was derived from a human donor in good health. Some libraries in this study had Jurkat cell RNA spiked in. Sequencing input: naive CD8+ T cells from blood, with Jurkat cell RNA spiked in. Subset indicated: FACS-sorted CD8+CD4-CCR7+CD45RA+ naive T cells. CDR3 DNA sequence: TGTGCCAGCAGCTTGGCGGCGAGAACCTACAATGAGCAGTTCTTC. It codes for CASSLAARTYNEQFF. Full variable domain (outside the CDR3, taken from reference TRBV5-6 and TRBJ2-1): DAGVTQSPTHLIKTRGQQVTLRCSPKSGHDTVSWYQQALGQGPQFIFQYYEEEERQRGNFPDRFSGHQFPNYSSELNVNALLLGDSALYLCASSLAARTYNEQFFGPGTRLTVL.